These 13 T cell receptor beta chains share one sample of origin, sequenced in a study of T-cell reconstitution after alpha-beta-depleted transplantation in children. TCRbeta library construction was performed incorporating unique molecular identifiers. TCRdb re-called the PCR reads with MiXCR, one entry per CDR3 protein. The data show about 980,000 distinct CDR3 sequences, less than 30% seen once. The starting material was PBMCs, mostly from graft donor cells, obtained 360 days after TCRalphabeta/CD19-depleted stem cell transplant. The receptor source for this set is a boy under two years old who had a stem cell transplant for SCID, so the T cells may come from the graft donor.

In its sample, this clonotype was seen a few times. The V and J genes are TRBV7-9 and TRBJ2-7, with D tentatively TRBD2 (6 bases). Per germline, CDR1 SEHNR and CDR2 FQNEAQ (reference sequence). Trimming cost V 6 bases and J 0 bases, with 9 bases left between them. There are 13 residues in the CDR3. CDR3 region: CASRRESSYEQYF. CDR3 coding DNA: TGTGCCAGCAGACGGGAGAGCTCCTACGAGCAGTACTTC.

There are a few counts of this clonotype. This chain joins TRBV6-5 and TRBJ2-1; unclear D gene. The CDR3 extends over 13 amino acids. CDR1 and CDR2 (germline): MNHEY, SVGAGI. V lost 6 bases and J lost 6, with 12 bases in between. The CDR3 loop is CASSLLHGNEQFF. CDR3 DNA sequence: TGTGCCAGCAGCCTACTCCACGGCAATGAGCAGTTCTTC.

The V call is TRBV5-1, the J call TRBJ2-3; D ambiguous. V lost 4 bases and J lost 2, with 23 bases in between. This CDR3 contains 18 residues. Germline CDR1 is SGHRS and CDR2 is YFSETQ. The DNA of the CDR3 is TGCGCCAGCAGCCACGCGCAACACAGCCGGCTAATCACAGATACGCAGTATTTT. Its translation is CASSHAQHSRLITDTQYF.

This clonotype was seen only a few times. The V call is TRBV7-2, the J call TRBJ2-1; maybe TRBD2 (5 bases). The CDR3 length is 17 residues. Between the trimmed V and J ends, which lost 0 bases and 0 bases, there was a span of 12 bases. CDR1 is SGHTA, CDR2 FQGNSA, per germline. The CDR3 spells CASSLAVLGSSYNEQFF. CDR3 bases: TGTGCCAGCAGCTTAGCTGTCTTGGGGAGCTCCTACAATGAGCAGTTCTTC.

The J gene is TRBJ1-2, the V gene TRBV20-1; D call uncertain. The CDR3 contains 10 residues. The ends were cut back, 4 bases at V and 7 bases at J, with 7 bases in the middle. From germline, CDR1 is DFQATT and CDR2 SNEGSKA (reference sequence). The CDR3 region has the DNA TGCAGTGCTAAGTACACTGGCTACACCTTC. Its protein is CSAKYTGYTF.

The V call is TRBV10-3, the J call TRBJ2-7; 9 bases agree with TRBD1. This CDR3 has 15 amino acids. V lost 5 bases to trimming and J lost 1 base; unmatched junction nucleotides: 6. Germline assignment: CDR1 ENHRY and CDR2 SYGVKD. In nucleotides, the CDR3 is TGTGCCATCAGTCACGGACAGGGGATTTCCTACGAGCAGTACTTC. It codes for CAISHGQGISYEQYF.

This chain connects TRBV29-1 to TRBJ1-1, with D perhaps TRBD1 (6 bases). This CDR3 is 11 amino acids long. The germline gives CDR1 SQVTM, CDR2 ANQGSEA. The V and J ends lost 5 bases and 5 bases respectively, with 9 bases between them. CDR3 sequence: CSVYQGTEAFF. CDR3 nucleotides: TGCAGCGTTTATCAGGGGACTGAAGCTTTCTTT.

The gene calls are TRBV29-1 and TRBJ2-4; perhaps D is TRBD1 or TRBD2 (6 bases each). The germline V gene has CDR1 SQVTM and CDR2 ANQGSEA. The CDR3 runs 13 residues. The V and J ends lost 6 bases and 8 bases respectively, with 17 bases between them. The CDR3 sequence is CSVHEGGEDIQYF. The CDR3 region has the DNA TGCAGCGTCCACGAGGGGGGTGAGGACATTCAGTACTTC.

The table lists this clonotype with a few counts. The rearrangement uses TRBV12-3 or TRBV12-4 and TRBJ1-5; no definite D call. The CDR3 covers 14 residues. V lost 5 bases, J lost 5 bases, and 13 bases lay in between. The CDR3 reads CASSRYGEDQPQHF. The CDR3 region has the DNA TGTGCCAGCAGTCGATACGGGGAGGATCAGCCCCAGCATTTT.

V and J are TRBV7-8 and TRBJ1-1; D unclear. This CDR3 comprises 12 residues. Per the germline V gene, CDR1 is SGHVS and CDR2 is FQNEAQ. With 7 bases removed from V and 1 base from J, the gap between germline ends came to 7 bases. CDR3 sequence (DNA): TGTGCCAGCACCCCTGCGAACACTGAAGCTTTCTTT. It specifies CASTPANTEAFF. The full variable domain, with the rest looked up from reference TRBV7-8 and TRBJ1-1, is GAGVSQSPRYKVAKRGQDVALRCDPISGHVSLFWYQQALGQGPEFLTYFQNEAQLDKSGLPSDRFFAERPEGSVSTLKIQRTQQEDSAVYLCASTPANTEAFFGQGTRLTVV.

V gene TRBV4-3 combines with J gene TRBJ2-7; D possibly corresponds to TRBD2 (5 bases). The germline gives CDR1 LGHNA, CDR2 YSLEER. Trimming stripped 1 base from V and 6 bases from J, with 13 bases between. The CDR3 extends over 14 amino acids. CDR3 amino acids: CASSQVALVGEQYF. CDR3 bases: TGCGCCAGCAGCCAAGTGGCACTAGTAGGCGAGCAGTACTTC.

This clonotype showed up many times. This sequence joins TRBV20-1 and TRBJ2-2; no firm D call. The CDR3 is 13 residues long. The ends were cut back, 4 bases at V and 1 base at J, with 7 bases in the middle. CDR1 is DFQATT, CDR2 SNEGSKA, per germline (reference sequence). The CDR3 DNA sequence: TGCAGTGCTACCGACCTGAACACCGGGGAGCTGTTTTTT. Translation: CSATDLNTGELFF.

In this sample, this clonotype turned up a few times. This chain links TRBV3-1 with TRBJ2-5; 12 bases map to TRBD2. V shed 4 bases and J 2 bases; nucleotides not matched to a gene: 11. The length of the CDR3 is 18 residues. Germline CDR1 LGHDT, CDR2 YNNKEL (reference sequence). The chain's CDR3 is CASSLNFSGLAGQETQYF. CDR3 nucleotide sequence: TGTGCCAGCAGCCTAAATTTCTCAGGACTAGCGGGGCAAGAGACCCAGTACTTC.